The following is a T cell receptor beta chain sequence with its context. A read error may account for a junction end that differs from germline. The CDR3 sequence is 13 residues long. This specimen belongs to a study of T cell responses to AZD1222 COVID-19 vaccine. Sequencing was performed with immunoSEQ multiplex PCR; in TCRdb, only in-frame clones are kept and a portion is missing. This sample has some 130,000 clones, with roughly 90% found just once. The rearrangement uses TRBV12-3 or TRBV12-4 and TRBJ1-1, with D perhaps matching TRBD1 (5 bases). The sample consisted of peripheral blood, taken on day 0 of AZD1222 vaccination. The sequence came from an adult in good health. CDR3 region: CASSLAGWSEAFF. CDR3 nucleotide sequence: TGTGCCAGCAGCTTAGCAGGGTGGTCTGAAGCTTTCTTT.